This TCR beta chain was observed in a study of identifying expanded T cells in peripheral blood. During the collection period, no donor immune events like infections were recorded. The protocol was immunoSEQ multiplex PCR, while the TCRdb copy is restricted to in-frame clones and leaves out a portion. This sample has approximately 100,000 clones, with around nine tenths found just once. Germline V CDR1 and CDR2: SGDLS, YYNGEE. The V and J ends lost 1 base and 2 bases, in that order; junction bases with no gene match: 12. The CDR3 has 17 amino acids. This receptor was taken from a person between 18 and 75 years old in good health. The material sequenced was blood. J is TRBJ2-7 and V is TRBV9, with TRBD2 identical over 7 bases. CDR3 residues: CASSVTGAGPLTYEQYF. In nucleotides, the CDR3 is TGTGCCAGCAGCGTAACGGGAGCGGGACCGTTAACCTACGAGCAGTACTTC.